The 18 T cell receptor beta chains below were found in one sample sequenced in a study of blood T cell repertoires in COVID-19. Using immunoSEQ multiplex PCR, the repertoire was profiled, and TCRdb retains in-frame clones only, with some absent. The top ten clones hold roughly 15% of a sample with around 140,000 clones, over 65% of them seen once. What was sequenced was peripheral blood. The source is a man aged 50 to 59 with acute or convalescent COVID-19.

This chain connects TRBV6-5 to TRBJ1-3; D gene unclear. The V gene's germline CDR1 is MNHEY and CDR2 SVGAGI. The CDR3 length is 16 residues. V lost 2 bases to trimming and J lost 0 bases, with 11 bases between them. The CDR3 sequence: CASSYGGGTSGNTIYF. The CDR3 DNA is TGTGCCAGCAGTTACGGCGGTGGAACCTCTGGAAACACCATATATTTT.

With respect to this clone: This may arise from a read error, as a much more abundant clone is one base away. Additional DNA sequences in this sample encode the identical CDR3. The rearrangement links TRBV5-1 to TRBJ1-6; D is ambiguous. The CDR3 spans 13 residues. Deletions cut 0 bases from V and 9 bases from J, with 7 bases between. Germline CDR1 reads SGHRS; CDR2 reads YFSETQ. The CDR3 sequence is CASSLGALSPLHF. As DNA, the CDR3 is TGCGCCAGCAGCTTGGGGGCCCTTTCACCCCTCCACTTT.

The chain employs TRBV6-5 and TRBJ1-4; the match to TRBD1 covers 7 bases. Germline lookup yields CDR1 MNHEY and CDR2 SVGAGI. This CDR3 is built from 14 residues. V was pared by 4 bases and J by 10 bases, with 9 bases of the junction left unmatched. This CDR3 reads CASSLTGNNPKLFF. In DNA form, the CDR3 reads TGTGCCAGCAGTTTGACAGGGAATAATCCAAAACTGTTTTTT.

This clone appeared once. The chain is built from TRBV6-5 and TRBJ1-2; TRBD1 agrees at 8 bases. The CDR3 runs to 15 residues. CDR1 and CDR2 from the germline V gene are MNHEY and SVGAGI. The V gene end was trimmed by 6 bases and the J gene end by 4 bases; junction bases not matched to a gene: 10. In DNA form, the CDR3 reads TGTGCCAGCAGCATGACAGGGGAGGGAACCTATGGCTACACCTTC. It encodes CASSMTGEGTYGYTF.

This clone showed up many times. The chain is built from TRBV2 and TRBJ2-7, with D unclear. Per germline, CDR1 SNHLY and CDR2 FYNNEI. V was trimmed by 4 bases and J by 0 bases, leaving 4 bases between them. The CDR3 totals 12 residues. The CDR3 sequence: CASSASSYEQYF. As DNA, the CDR3 is TGTGCCAGCAGTGCCAGCTCCTACGAGCAGTACTTC.

V and J are TRBV19 and TRBJ1-1; D uncertain. The CDR3 extends over 14 amino acids. Germline V gene sequence: CDR1 LNHDA, CDR2 SQIVND (reference sequence). Deletions cut 0 bases from V and 13 bases from J, with 18 bases between. The CDR3 nucleotides read TGTGCCAGTAGTATAGATCGTCTTTCAGGCGCCTTTTTCTTT. Protein product: CASSIDRLSGAFFF.

The chain links TRBV11-2 to TRBJ2-3, with 8 bases matching TRBD2. Germline values: CDR1 SGHAT, CDR2 FQNNGV. This CDR3 is 15 amino acids long. Losses at the gene ends were 5 bases for V and 3 bases for J; bases not matched to a gene: 7. CDR3 sequence: CASSPQAGETDTQYF. CDR3 sequence (DNA): TGTGCCAGCAGCCCCCAAGCGGGGGAGACAGATACGCAGTATTTT. The variable domain in full, with the rest retrieved from reference TRBV11-2 and TRBJ2-3, is EAGVAQSPRYKIIEKRQSVAFWCNPISGHATLYWYQQILGQGPKLLIQFQNNGVVDDSQLPKDRFSAERLKGVDSTLKIQPAKLEDSAVYLCASSPQAGETDTQYFGPGTRLTVL.

The chain uses TRBV6-1 and TRBJ1-2; the D gene is possibly TRBD1 (6 bases). CDR1 MNHNS and CDR2 SASEGT come from the germline V gene. CDR3 length: 16 residues. V lost 3 bases to trimming and J lost 6 bases, with 20 bases between them. The CDR3 coding sequence is TGTGCCAGCAGTGACCCGGGGGGCGCGATAGTCAATGGCTACACCTTC. This sequence encodes CASSDPGGAIVNGYTF.

Concerning this clone itself: In the same sample, other DNA sequences code for this CDR3. The rearrangement links TRBV6-6 to TRBJ1-1; 8 nucleotides agree with TRBD1. The CDR3 covers 13 residues. V lost 5 bases, J lost 3 bases, and 2 bases stayed unmatched. The germline gives CDR1 MNHNY, CDR2 SVGAGI (reference sequence). CDR3 coding DNA: TGTGCCAGCAGTCGACAGGGGTACACTGAAGCTTTCTTT. Translated: CASSRQGYTEAFF.

The chain recombines TRBV28 with TRBJ1-4; 8 bases fit TRBD1. Germline lookup yields CDR1 MDHEN and CDR2 SYDVKM. The length of the CDR3 is 21 residues. V gave up 5 bases and J gave up 5 bases; unmatched junction bases: 25. This CDR3 is CASSREKYWTGNSELNEKLFF. DNA of the CDR3: TGTGCCAGCAGTCGGGAGAAATATTGGACAGGGAACTCTGAATTAAATGAAAAACTGTTTTTT. The full variable domain, in which reference TRBV28 and TRBJ1-4 provide the parts outside the CDR3, is DVKVTQSSRYLVKRTGEKVFLECVQDMDHENMFWYRQDPGLGLRLIYFSYDVKMKEKGDIPEGYSVSREKKERFSLILESASTNQTSMYLCASSREKYWTGNSELNEKLFFGSGTQLSVL.

The CDR3 nucleotides read TGCAGCGTTGGAGGTAGTGGGGCGGAGGGCCAAAACATTCAGTACTTC. Translating gives CSVGGSGAEGQNIQYF. The chain carries TRBV29-1 and TRBJ2-4, with D possibly TRBD2 on 6 matching bases. The CDR3 runs to 16 residues. Looked up from germline, CDR1 is SQVTM and CDR2 is ANQGSEA. Trimming removed 4 bases from V and 5 bases from J, with 21 bases in between. Supplemented by reference TRBV29-1 and TRBJ2-4, the full variable domain reads SAVISQKPSRDICQRGTSLTIQCQVDSQVTMMFWYRQQPGQSLTLIATANQGSEATYESGFVIDKFPISRPNLTFSTLTVSNMSPEDSSIYLCSVGGSGAEGQNIQYFGAGTRLSVL.

V usage is TRBV18 and J usage is TRBJ1-1; 9 bases line up with TRBD1. CDR3 length: 14 amino acids. CDR1 is KGHSH and CDR2 is LQKENI in the germline V gene. The trim removed 8 bases at V and 3 bases at J, leaving 7 bases unmatched. The CDR3 sequence: CASLQGAYDTEAFF. The CDR3, as DNA: TGTGCCAGCCTACAGGGGGCCTACGACACTGAAGCTTTCTTT.

The gene calls are TRBV14 and TRBJ1-1; no definite D call. Germline V gene sequence: CDR1 SGHDN, CDR2 FVKESK. V gave up 4 bases and J gave up 0 bases, with 9 bases separating them. This CDR3 comprises 14 residues. CDR3 loop: CASSRRLMNTEAFF. In DNA form, the CDR3 reads TGTGCCAGCAGCCGGAGACTCATGAACACTGAAGCTTTCTTT.

There are a few counts of this clone. The same CDR3 also results from other DNA sequences found in this sample. The V gene is TRBV5-1, the J gene TRBJ2-7; 12 nucleotides align to TRBD1. After removal of 2 bases from V and 6 bases from J, the junction contained 6 bases not matched to a gene. This CDR3 is 15 amino acids long. Germline loops: CDR1 SGHRS, CDR2 YFSETQ. CDR3 sequence (DNA): TGCGCCAGCAGCTTTTACCGGGACAGGGGGCTCGAGCAGTACTTC. Translation: CASSFYRDRGLEQYF.

V is TRBV5-1 and J is TRBJ1-2; weak D call: TRBD1 (5 bases). The CDR3 contains 15 residues. Trimming left V 0 bases short and J 2 bases short, with 11 bases between. Per germline, CDR1 SGHRS and CDR2 YFSETQ. For the CDR3, the DNA is TGCGCCAGCAGCTTGGTCCCGGACAAAAACTATGGCTACACCTTC. Its translation: CASSLVPDKNYGYTF.

This clone was seen once. At one boundary the junction diverges from the germline segment, which might be a read error. The rearrangement joins TRBV2 to TRBJ1-4, with 8 nucleotides matching TRBD1. This CDR3 spans 15 amino acids. Per the germline V gene, CDR1 is SNHLY and CDR2 is FYNNEI. The CDR3 region is CASGDRQGYGEKLFF. Here the CDR3 DNA reads TGTGCCAGCGGTGATCGACAGGGGTATGGGGAAAAACTGTTTTTT.

The sample holds a few counts of this clone. V and J are TRBV27 and TRBJ1-6; possibly TRBD1 for D (6 bases). V gave up 8 bases and J gave up 7 bases, with 12 bases separating them. Germline V gene sequence: CDR1 MNHEY, CDR2 SMNVEV (reference sequence). CDR3 length equals 13 residues. The CDR3 region is CASHRERNSPLHF. The CDR3 nucleotides read TGTGCCAGCCACAGGGAAAGAAATTCACCCCTCCACTTT.

The chain couples TRBV10-3 to TRBJ2-5; 7 bases match TRBD2. V was pared by 2 bases and J by 1 base, with 10 bases of the junction left unmatched. CDR3 length equals 17 residues. Germline CDR1 ENHRY, CDR2 SYGVKD. CDR3 in amino acids: CAISEGPPGGAQETQYF. DNA for the CDR3: TGTGCCATCAGTGAGGGGCCCCCGGGGGGAGCCCAAGAGACCCAGTACTTC.